This T cell receptor (beta chain) was recorded in a study of beta chain features in type 1 diabetes. Overall study results and limits: Among patients with Type 1 diabetes, TCRB CDR3s were moderately but significantly shorter in every one of the four CD4+ subsets.

The authors reverse transcribed all of the isolated RNA, so sequencing captured expressed TCRB transcripts. TCRdb keeps only in-frame clones here, not all; method: immunoSEQ multiplex PCR. This sample yields roughly 51,000 clones, of which roughly 50% are seen a single time; around 2.6% belongs to the top ten. This clone was counted only a few times. Its specificity is not known. V was cut by 6 bases and J by 2 bases, with 14 bases left in between. The germline V gene has CDR1 MNHEY and CDR2 SVGAGI. This CDR3 contains 15 residues. This clonotype originated in a woman between 40 and 50 years old with type 1 diabetes. The chain carries TRBV6-5 and TRBJ1-3, with D uncertain. Source material: Tregs from blood. Here the CDR3 DNA reads TGTGCCAGCAGCCAGGATCGGATCGCTGGAAACACCATATATTTT. Amino acids: CASSQDRIAGNTIYF.